The entry below gives a single TCR beta chain sequence along with its context. The antigen is not known. These data originate in a study of cytomegalovirus exposure and HLA in healthy donors. Study observations and caveats: Overall, roughly 170 TCR beta chains were annotated as cytomegalovirus-associated.

The V and J ends lost 4 bases and 6 bases respectively, with 16 bases between them. The CDR3 has 14 residues. Germline CDR1 SGHVS, CDR2 FNYEAQ. PCR involved 60 Vbeta and 13 Jbeta primers. Per the original methods: Among the unique TCR beta chains that a later analysis counted, about 81 million in all, about 11 million were shared. TCRdb keeps only in-frame clones here, not all; method: immunoSEQ multiplex PCR. For V, J and clone size, that table is used; D and trimming come from the DNA. In all, the sample yields 65,000 to 80,000 clones. Donors in the study were healthy people who gave bone marrow. The V and J genes are TRBV7-6 and TRBJ2-7; tentative D call: TRBD1 (6 bases). Sequenced: PBMCs. The clonotype was recovered from a man younger than 40 in good health and CMV-seronegative. The CDR3 spells CASSSWTVGGEQYF. The DNA of the CDR3 is TGTGCCAGCAGCTCTTGGACAGTCGGAGGCGAGCAGTACTTC.